The 9 T cell receptor beta chains reported below all come from one sample, sequenced in a study of graft-versus-host responses after intestinal transplantation. Profiled with immunoSEQ multiplex PCR; TCRdb holds only in-frame clones, not every one. This table has tens of thousands of clones, about 86% appearing once. These receptors have no identified antigens. Source: unstimulated CD8+ T cells sorted from spleen or lymph node cells, taken before intestinal transplant. These receptors were obtained from a human donor who received an intestinal transplant.

The chain links TRBV7-9 to TRBJ1-2; D ambiguous. The CDR3 consists of 14 residues. Between the trimmed V and J ends, which lost 6 bases and 0 bases, there was a span of 11 bases. From germline, CDR1 is SEHNR and CDR2 FQNEAQ (reference sequence). The CDR3 reads CASSFIPSNYGYTF. The CDR3 DNA is TGTGCCAGCAGTTTTATCCCCTCTAACTATGGCTACACCTTC.

A few counts support this clone. The V call is TRBV15, the J call TRBJ1-5; weak D call: TRBD1 (5 bases). CDR1 and CDR2 (germline): LNHNV, YYDKDF (reference sequence). Trimming cost V 0 bases and J 3 bases, with 9 bases left between them. The CDR3 contains 15 residues. For the CDR3, the DNA is TGTGCCACCAGCAGAGATAGGGGAAACAATCAGCCCCAGCATTTT. Translating it yields CATSRDRGNNQPQHF. Using reference TRBV15 and TRBJ1-5 for the parts outside the CDR3, the full variable domain is DAMVIQNPRYQVTQFGKPVTLSCSQTLNHNVMYWYQQKSSQAPKLLFHYYDKDFNNEADTPDNFQSRRPNTSFCFLDIRSPGLGDTAMYLCATSRDRGNNQPQHFGDGTRLSIL.

The gene calls are TRBV19 and TRBJ2-1, with 7 bases fitting TRBD1. V lost 3 bases, J lost 10 bases, and 6 bases stayed unmatched. Germline assignment: CDR1 LNHDA and CDR2 SQIVND (reference sequence). The CDR3 length is 13 residues. CDR3: CASSIRLGGEQFF. CDR3 DNA: TGTGCCAGTAGTATTCGATTAGGGGGCGAGCAGTTCTTC.

This clone appeared a few times. The chain is built from TRBV7-6 and TRBJ2-7; D ambiguous. Germline lookup yields CDR1 SGHVS and CDR2 FNYEAQ. Trimming pared 5 bases from V and 4 bases from J, leaving 18 bases between. CDR3 length: 15 amino acids. CDR3 sequence: CASSPSSARPYEQYF. CDR3 nucleotides: TGTGCCAGCAGCCCATCTTCCGCGCGGCCTTACGAGCAGTACTTC.

This chain joins TRBV2 and TRBJ1-2; TRBD1 might be the D (5 bases). This CDR3 contains 14 residues. From germline, CDR1 is SNHLY and CDR2 FYNNEI. The germline V and J ends were trimmed by 4 bases and 4 bases, with 13 bases remaining between them. For the CDR3, the DNA is TGTGCCAGCAGTGTCGACAGTAGAGGCTATGGCTACACCTTC. It is translated as CASSVDSRGYGYTF.

This chain connects TRBV30 to TRBJ2-5; 9 bases align to TRBD1. Germline V gene lookup returns CDR1 GTSNPN and CDR2 SVGIG (reference sequence). The ends lost 0 bases at V and 3 bases at J; junction bases unmatched: 5. The CDR3 spans 15 residues. The CDR3 loop reads CAWSVLTGGEETQYF. CDR3 nucleotides: TGTGCCTGGAGTGTACTTACAGGGGGCGAAGAGACCCAGTACTTC.

The J gene is TRBJ1-5, the V gene TRBV19; D unresolved. V dropped 6 bases and J dropped 4 bases, with 7 bases sitting between them. The CDR3 loop spans 12 amino acids. Germline V CDR1 and CDR2: LNHDA, SQIVND (reference sequence). CDR3 amino acids: CASRAGNQPQHF. The CDR3 coding sequence is TGTGCCAGTAGAGCGGGGAATCAGCCCCAGCATTTT.

This chain uses TRBV5-1 with TRBJ2-7; 14 bases map to TRBD2. V shed 4 bases, J shed 3 bases, and the junction held 15 bases outside the gene matches. There are 19 residues in the CDR3. Germline CDR1 SGHRS, CDR2 YFSETQ. CDR3 nucleotides: TGCGCCAGCAGCCTGGGACTAGCGGGAGCCAGACCGGGGCTCTACGAGCAGTACTTC. The encoded protein is CASSLGLAGARPGLYEQYF.

The chain employs TRBV19 and TRBJ1-1, with 11 bases lining up with TRBD1. The germline gives CDR1 LNHDA, CDR2 SQIVND (reference sequence). The CDR3 runs 13 residues. Trimming removed 9 bases from V and 1 base from J; junction bases left unmatched: 1. The CDR3 spells CASGQGANTEAFF. DNA of the CDR3: TGTGCCAGCGGACAGGGGGCGAACACTGAAGCTTTCTTT.